The 19 T cell receptor beta chains listed next were all sequenced from one sample in a study of PD-1 blockade in classical Hodgkin lymphoma. Clones were read by immunoSEQ multiplex PCR, and TCRdb kept only the in-frame ones, dropping some. The sample includes tens of thousands of clones, over 75% of them seen just once. Patients all relapsed after autologous stem cell transplantation, and there was variation in brentuximab vedotin exposure. Sample: peripheral blood mononuclear cells (PBMCs), taken at baseline. The receptors come from a human donor with classical Hodgkin lymphoma.

This clone was recorded once. This sequence joins TRBV7-9 and TRBJ2-3; D might be TRBD1 (5 bases). This CDR3 region has 16 residues. The V gene's germline CDR1 is SEHNR and CDR2 FQNEAQ (reference sequence). V lost 6 bases to trimming and J lost 2 bases, with 18 bases between them. DNA for the CDR3: TGTGCCAGCAGTCGAAGGACACCACGAGACACAGATACGCAGTATTTT. It yields the protein CASSRRTPRDTDTQYF.

J is TRBJ2-1 and V is TRBV7-9; perhaps D is TRBD1 or TRBD2 (5 bases each). V lost 8 bases, J lost 3 bases, and 20 bases lay in between. This CDR3 has 16 amino acids. In germline, CDR1 is SEHNR, CDR2 FQNEAQ (reference sequence). CDR3 sequence: CASLLGMGRRYNEQFF. Here the CDR3 DNA reads TGTGCCAGCCTCCTGGGGATGGGACGTCGCTACAATGAGCAGTTCTTC.

This clone was counted a few times. The chain joins TRBV30 to TRBJ1-3, with D hard to call. The V end was cut by 2 bases, the J end by 3 bases, with 8 bases between. The germline CDR1 and CDR2 sequences are GTSNPN and SVGIG (reference sequence). This CDR3 comprises 13 residues. Here the CDR3 reads CAWSTTGGNTIYF. In DNA form, the CDR3 reads TGTGCCTGGAGTACTACTGGTGGAAACACCATATATTTT.

The rearrangement links TRBV6-1 to TRBJ1-5; no clear D gene. Per germline, CDR1 MNHNS and CDR2 SASEGT. This CDR3 comprises 14 residues. The germline V and J ends were trimmed by 7 bases and 1 base, with 11 bases remaining between them. This CDR3 is CASNMAGSNQPQHF. The DNA of the CDR3 is TGTGCCAGCAATATGGCGGGAAGCAATCAGCCCCAGCATTTT.

The gene calls are TRBV5-4 and TRBJ2-5; 7 bases match TRBD2. There are 14 residues in the CDR3. J was trimmed by 3 bases and V by 4 bases; bases with no gene match: 6. Germline lookup yields CDR1 SGHNT and CDR2 YYREEE (reference sequence). The CDR3 bases are TGTGCCAGCAGCCTGGGAGGGCCGGAAGAGACCCAGTACTTC. It specifies CASSLGGPEETQYF.

This clone was seen only a few times. V is TRBV11-1 and J is TRBJ2-7, with TRBD2 identical over 9 bases. Per germline, CDR1 SGHAT and CDR2 FQDESV (reference sequence). This CDR3 is built from 15 residues. After removal of 5 bases from V and 5 bases from J, the junction contained 10 bases not matched to a gene. CDR3 sequence reads: CASSPQLASGNEQYF. In nucleotides, the CDR3 is TGTGCCAGCAGCCCACAGCTGGCTAGCGGGAACGAGCAGTACTTC.

V is TRBV29-1 and J is TRBJ2-3; 9 bases align to TRBD2. The germline V gene encodes CDR1 SQVTM and CDR2 ANQGSEA. V trimming: 1 base; J trimming: 2 bases; junction bases outside the gene matches: 13. The CDR3 extends over 18 amino acids. The CDR3, as DNA: TGCAGCGTTGAAGGAGATTACGTGCTAGCGGGGCCCACAGATACGCAGTATTTT. Its translation: CSVEGDYVLAGPTDTQYF.

The chain employs TRBV10-1 and TRBJ2-1; possible D gene TRBD2, 6 bases. With 4 bases removed from V and 3 bases from J, the gap between germline ends came to 16 bases. The CDR3 has 16 residues. Germline V gives CDR1 WNHNN, CDR2 SYGVQD (reference sequence). The CDR3 sequence: CASSGGRWRDYNEQFF. The CDR3 DNA is TGCGCCAGCAGTGGGGGCAGGTGGCGGGACTACAATGAGCAGTTCTTC.

The chain has TRBV30 and TRBJ2-7; 8 nucleotides align to TRBD1. The trim removed 2 bases at V and 7 bases at J, leaving 16 bases unmatched. CDR1 and CDR2 (germline): GTSNPN, SVGIG (reference sequence). This CDR3 has 16 amino acids. Here the CDR3 DNA reads TGTGCCTGGAGTAGAGATCCGGGACAGGTCCCGGGTGAGCAGTACTTC. As protein: CAWSRDPGQVPGEQYF.

This chain links TRBV11-3 with TRBJ2-2, with 7 bases that match TRBD1. This CDR3 spans 15 amino acids. V shed 5 bases and J 4 bases; nucleotides not matched to a gene: 7. Germline lookup yields CDR1 SGHNT and CDR2 YENEEA. CDR3 loop: CASSRWDSPTGELFF. DNA for the CDR3: TGTGCCAGCAGCCGCTGGGACAGCCCCACCGGGGAGCTGTTTTTT.

This chain links TRBV7-9 with TRBJ1-3; 9 bases match TRBD1. The CDR3 covers 15 residues. Germline CDR1 reads SEHNR; CDR2 reads FQNEAQ (reference sequence). Trimming cost V 3 bases and J 2 bases; bases outside gene matches: 2. In nucleotides, the CDR3 is TGTGCCAGCAGCTTGGGACAGGGCGCTGGAAACACCATATATTTT. It yields the protein CASSLGQGAGNTIYF.

The chain is built from TRBV30 and TRBJ1-1; no clear D gene. The CDR3 is 14 amino acids. Germline CDR1 and CDR2: GTSNPN and SVGIG (reference sequence). Trimming left V 5 bases short and J 1 base short, with 14 bases between. The CDR3 sequence: CAWSLWERNTEAFF. CDR3 DNA sequence: TGTGCCTGGTCCCTGTGGGAAAGGAACACTGAAGCTTTCTTT.

CDR3 sequence: CASSPLSSGPYNEQFF. The CDR3 region has the DNA TGTGCCAGCTCACCTCTTTCCAGCGGGCCCTACAATGAGCAGTTCTTC. The chain couples TRBV18 to TRBJ2-1, with D maybe TRBD2 (6 bases). Trimming removed 3 bases at V and 2 bases at J, with 14 bases between. This CDR3 has 16 residues. Germline CDR1 KGHSH, CDR2 LQKENI.

The rearrangement links TRBV5-6 to TRBJ2-7; tentatively, D is TRBD1 (6 bases). The V and J ends lost 8 bases and 2 bases respectively, with 14 bases between them. Germline-derived CDR1 and CDR2 are SGHDT and YYEEEE. This CDR3 is built from 13 residues. This CDR3 is CASNPDSTYEQYF. The CDR3 DNA follows: TGTGCCAGTAACCCGGACAGTACCTACGAGCAGTACTTC.

The chain employs TRBV30 and TRBJ1-1; D unresolved. This CDR3 comprises 15 residues. Germline values: CDR1 GTSNPN, CDR2 SVGIG (reference sequence). V lost 3 bases, J lost 5 bases, and 19 bases lay in between. The CDR3 DNA is TGTGCCTGGAGCGCAAGTTCGGGATTTTGGACTGAAGCTTTCTTT. Its protein is CAWSASSGFWTEAFF.

The chain joins TRBV5-4 to TRBJ1-4; 7 nucleotides line up with TRBD1. Trimming at V came to 0 bases and at J to 8 bases, leaving 7 bases not matched to a gene. This CDR3 is 15 amino acids long. Germline V gene sequence: CDR1 SGHNT, CDR2 YYREEE (reference sequence). The CDR3 protein is CASSLGRGRWEKLFF. In DNA, the CDR3 is TGTGCCAGCAGCTTGGGAAGGGGGCGCTGGGAAAAACTGTTTTTT.

There are a few counts of this clone. The V gene is TRBV5-6, the J gene TRBJ1-2, with D possibly being TRBD1 (5 bases). V lost 3 bases, J lost 8 bases, and 11 bases lay in between. The CDR3 runs 12 residues. Per the germline V gene, CDR1 is SGHDT and CDR2 is YYEEEE. In DNA, the CDR3 is TGTGCCAGCAGCTCGGACACTGAAGGCTACACCTTC. Translated, it gives CASSSDTEGYTF.

The V gene is TRBV30, the J gene TRBJ2-2; D is ambiguous. Germline V lookup: CDR1 GTSNPN, CDR2 SVGIG (reference sequence). The CDR3 spans 13 residues. Trimming pared 0 bases from V and 8 bases from J, leaving 10 bases between. Written as DNA, the CDR3 is TGTGCCTGGAGTGTATCTGGGTCTGGGGAGCTGTTTTTT. Its protein is CAWSVSGSGELFF.

The chain links TRBV30 to TRBJ2-4; 8 nucleotides line up with TRBD2. Germline V lookup: CDR1 GTSNPN, CDR2 SVGIG (reference sequence). The V segment lost 4 bases and the J segment 8 bases; nucleotides outside the gene matches: 7. This CDR3 has 13 residues. The DNA of the CDR3 is TGTGCCTGGAATCCCGGGGGGGGGCACATTCAGTACTTC. Its translation: CAWNPGGGHIQYF.